Presented here are 2 T cell receptor beta chains from one specimen sequenced in a study of graft-versus-host responses after intestinal transplantation. Sequenced by immunoSEQ multiplex PCR; TCRdb stores in-frame clones only, minus some. The data contain fewer than 50,000 clones, 90% to 95% of them singletons. Sequencing used PBMCs, obtained 524 days after transplant. The receptors were sampled from a human patient who received an intestinal transplant, so some T cells may come from the graft donor.

The chain links TRBV28 to TRBJ2-7; maybe TRBD2 (7 bases). CDR1 and CDR2 (germline): MDHEN, SYDVKM. Trimming shortened V by 7 bases and J by 2 bases, and 21 bases separated the two germline ends. This CDR3 contains 16 residues. The CDR3 region is CASKSGGSVEAYEQYF. In DNA, the CDR3 is TGTGCCAGCAAGTCGGGGGGCTCAGTAGAAGCCTACGAGCAGTACTTC.

The genes are TRBV7-2 and TRBJ2-7; unclear D gene. Trimming stripped 1 base from V and 9 bases from J, with 7 bases between. Germline CDR1 SGHTA, CDR2 FQGNSA. The CDR3 length is 11 residues. CDR3 DNA sequence: TGTGCCAGCAGCTTAGATGTCCCGCAGTACTTC. It is translated as CASSLDVPQYF.